The 22 T cell receptor beta chains reported below all come from one sample, sequenced in a study of Ad26.COV2.S vaccination and SARS-CoV-2 variants. Repertoires were generated with immunoSEQ multiplex PCR, while TCRdb's copy carries only in-frame clones and drops some. The sample contains some 340,000 clones, just over 85% of which appear only once. Specified treatment: over 15 received Ad26.COV2.S at low or high dose, single or two shots; about 5 received placebo; per-sample allocation not given. The investigators took samples on day 63 after the first vaccine or placebo injection. The sample consisted of peripheral blood, taken in a trial of Ad26.COV2.S vaccine versus placebo. The receptors stem from a person between 18 and 60 years old who received the Ad26.COV2.S COVID-19 vaccine or a placebo.

The chain couples TRBV2 to TRBJ1-2, with 7 bases that match TRBD1. This CDR3 has 14 residues. Per the germline V gene, CDR1 is SNHLY and CDR2 is FYNNEI. The trim removed 6 bases at V and 11 bases at J, leaving 15 bases unmatched. The CDR3 region has the DNA TGTGCCAGCAGGGCACTTGACAGGGTTGTTGGTTACACCTTC. It encodes CASRALDRVVGYTF.

This rearrangement joins TRBV15 to TRBJ2-6, with a tentative D call TRBD2 (6 bases). V lost 8 bases and J lost 3, with 14 bases in between. The CDR3 is made up of 15 amino acids. Germline assignment: CDR1 LNHNV and CDR2 YYDKDF (reference sequence). The CDR3 spells CATGDFSRGANVLTF. CDR3 in DNA: TGTGCCACCGGGGACTTCTCGCGTGGGGCCAACGTCCTGACTTTC.

Regarding this clone: No DNA is shown, since the ends of the CDR3 on it are uncertain; the CDR3 is the one TCRdb lists. The chain links TRBV4-1 to TRBJ1-4. From germline, CDR1 is MGHRA and CDR2 YSYEKL. The CDR3 region is 15 residues in length, termini included. CDR3 protein: CASSQDFRGREKLFF.

V is TRBV2 and J is TRBJ1-6, with 7 bases matching TRBD1. CDR3 length: 17 amino acids. V gave up 6 bases and J gave up 5 bases; unmatched junction bases: 13. Germline V lookup: CDR1 SNHLY, CDR2 FYNNEI. CDR3 nucleotide sequence: TGTGCCAGCAGGGGGGACAGTAAGGGTTCGGATAATTCACCCCTCCACTTT. This gives the protein CASRGDSKGSDNSPLHF.

The chain combines TRBV4-3 with TRBJ2-7; 9 bases are a match to TRBD1. Germline lookup yields CDR1 LGHNA and CDR2 YSLEER. J gave up 4 bases and V 4 bases, and 5 bases lay outside the gene matches. This CDR3 has 14 residues. The CDR3 DNA follows: TGCGCCAGCAGCCGTGGACAGGGGAGGTACGAGCAGTACTTC. It encodes CASSRGQGRYEQYF.

This sequence joins TRBV7-9 and TRBJ2-3; weak D call: TRBD1 (6 bases). This CDR3 contains 15 residues. Between the trimmed V and J ends, which lost 3 bases and 1 base, there was a span of 11 bases. Germline values: CDR1 SEHNR, CDR2 FQNEAQ (reference sequence). The CDR3 is CASSFRDKRTDTQYF. The CDR3 DNA reads TGTGCCAGCAGCTTCCGGGACAAACGCACAGATACGCAGTATTTT.

V gene TRBV7-8 combines with J gene TRBJ1-5; 8 bases fit TRBD1. V shed 5 bases and J 9 bases; nucleotides not matched to a gene: 3. The CDR3 is 12 amino acids. Germline V gives CDR1 SGHVS, CDR2 FQNEAQ. The CDR3 region is CASSRGQGPQHF. The CDR3, as DNA: TGTGCCAGCAGCCGCGGACAGGGGCCCCAGCATTTT.

The genes are TRBV7-2 and TRBJ2-2; weak D call: TRBD1 (7 bases). The V gene's germline CDR1 is SGHTA and CDR2 FQGNSA. V gave up 1 base and J gave up 4 bases, with 22 bases separating them. The CDR3 covers 19 residues. The CDR3 sequence is CASSLEWGPAGGTTGELFF. CDR3 coding DNA: TGTGCCAGCAGCTTAGAATGGGGACCCGCAGGGGGGACCACCGGGGAGCTGTTTTTT.

This clone was observed a single time. The rearrangement uses TRBV5-6 and TRBJ1-6; D gene unclear. The CDR3 length is 15 residues. Trimming cost V 2 bases and J 4 bases, with 10 bases left between them. Germline CDR1 reads SGHDT; CDR2 reads YYEEEE. The CDR3 DNA follows: TGTGCCAGCAGCTTCGACAAGACTTATAATTCACCCCTCCACTTT. Protein: CASSFDKTYNSPLHF.

V is TRBV3-1 (or the pseudogene TRBV3-2) and J is TRBJ2-7; 8 bases fit TRBD2. Per the germline V gene, CDR1 is LGHDT and CDR2 is YNNKEL (reference sequence). V dropped 5 bases and J dropped 4; count of bases not matched to a gene: 4. The CDR3 length is 13 residues. CDR3 in amino acids: CASSKAGVYEQYF. The CDR3 coding sequence is TGTGCCAGCAGCAAAGCGGGGGTGTACGAGCAGTACTTC.

The chain is built from TRBV29-1 and TRBJ1-4; the D is unclear. Germline assignment: CDR1 SQVTM and CDR2 ANQGSEA. This CDR3 comprises 13 residues. Deletions cut 0 bases from V and 8 bases from J, with 10 bases between. In DNA, the CDR3 is TGCAGCGTTGAAGATCTAGGACGCGAAAAACTGTTTTTT. Protein product: CSVEDLGREKLFF.

The V call is TRBV5-1, the J call TRBJ2-2, with D possibly being TRBD1 (7 bases). Trimming stripped 0 bases from V and 0 bases from J, with 12 bases between. CDR3 length: 17 residues. Germline V lookup: CDR1 SGHRS, CDR2 YFSETQ. CDR3: CASSLAGGQSNTGELFF. The CDR3 nucleotides read TGCGCCAGCAGCTTGGCCGGGGGACAGTCGAACACCGGGGAGCTGTTTTTT. Variable domain in full (rest from reference TRBV5-1 and TRBJ2-2): KAGVTQTPRYLIKTRGQQVTLSCSPISGHRSVSWYQQTPGQGLQFLFEYFSETQRNKGNFPGRFSGRQFSNSRSEMNVSTLELGDSALYLCASSLAGGQSNTGELFFGEGSRLTVL.

The chain links TRBV11-2 to TRBJ2-3; unclear D gene. The CDR3 length is 15 residues. The V gene's germline CDR1 is SGHAT and CDR2 FQNNGV. Between the trimmed V and J ends, which lost 3 bases and 1 base, there was a span of 11 bases. Here the CDR3 DNA reads TGTGCCAGCAGCTTTATTTCGCTCGGCACAGATACGCAGTATTTT. Amino acid sequence: CASSFISLGTDTQYF.

The genes are TRBV11-2 and TRBJ2-3, with 11 bases aligning to TRBD1. The junction had 8 bases not matched to a gene; V was cut back by 5 bases and J by 4 bases. This CDR3 has 16 amino acids. The germline CDR1 and CDR2 sequences are SGHAT and FQNNGV. The CDR3 reads CASSPRDRGFPDTQYF. CDR3 nucleotides: TGTGCCAGCAGCCCCCGGGACAGGGGGTTCCCAGATACGCAGTATTTT.

The J gene is TRBJ2-7, the V gene TRBV29-1, with 8 bases aligning to TRBD1. V was pared by 6 bases and J by 2 bases, with 9 bases of the junction left unmatched. Looked up from germline, CDR1 is SQVTM and CDR2 is ANQGSEA. The CDR3 totals 14 residues. The CDR3 nucleotides are TGCAGCGTCAGAGGGACAGGCGGTACCTACGAGCAGTACTTC. Encoded protein: CSVRGTGGTYEQYF.

J is TRBJ2-2 and V is TRBV7-9; D not certain. There are 14 residues in the CDR3. CDR1 is SEHNR, CDR2 FQNEAQ, per germline (reference sequence). Between the trimmed V and J ends, which lost 2 bases and 4 bases, there was a span of 8 bases. The CDR3 protein is CASSLLASTGELFF. The CDR3, as DNA: TGTGCCAGCAGCTTACTGGCATCCACCGGGGAGCTGTTTTTT. The variable domain in full, completed from reference TRBV7-9 and TRBJ2-2, reads DTGVSQNPRHKITKRGQNVTFRCDPISEHNRLYWYRQTLGQGPEFLTYFQNEAQLEKSRLLSDRFSAERPKGSFSTLEIQRTEQGDSAMYLCASSLLASTGELFFGEGSRLTVL.

The V and J genes are TRBV28 and TRBJ2-6; D is perhaps TRBD2 (5 bases). V lost 8 bases to trimming and J lost 4 bases, with 9 bases between them. The CDR3 covers 13 residues. Germline CDR1 MDHEN, CDR2 SYDVKM. The CDR3 nucleotides are TGTGCCAGCTCTCCGGGAGGGGCCAACGTCCTGACTTTC. Translated: CASSPGGANVLTF.

This chain joins TRBV2 and TRBJ2-2; D possibly corresponds to TRBD1 (7 bases). Trimming took 11 bases from V and 5 from J, leaving 27 bases between them. CDR3 length: 17 amino acids. Germline CDR1 and CDR2: SNHLY and FYNNEI. CDR3 DNA: TGTGCCGGGGGGACCGGACGAAGGGGCAGGGGGACCGGGGAGCTGTTTTTT. Its translation: CAGGTGRRGRGTGELFF.

The V gene is TRBV27, the J gene TRBJ1-1; D gene uncertain. The CDR3 consists of 13 residues. Germline V gene lookup returns CDR1 MNHEY and CDR2 SMNVEV (reference sequence). The V end lost 4 bases, the J end lost 0 bases, and 6 bases lay between the germline ends. This CDR3 is CASSSVMNTEAFF. The CDR3 nucleotides read TGTGCCAGCAGTTCAGTAATGAACACTGAAGCTTTCTTT.

CDR3 residues: CASSVAWGYNEQFF. CDR3 coding DNA: TGTGCCAGCAGCGTAGCTTGGGGATACAATGAGCAGTTCTTC. This rearrangement joins TRBV9 to TRBJ2-1; D uncertain. The length of the CDR3 is 14 residues. CDR1 is SGDLS and CDR2 is YYNGEE in the germline V gene. Deletions cut 0 bases from V and 4 bases from J, with 8 bases between.

This sequence joins TRBV6-6 and TRBJ2-3, with D perhaps TRBD1 (5 bases). CDR3 size: 18 residues. CDR1 and CDR2 from the germline V gene are MNHNY and SVGAGI (reference sequence). V lost 5 bases and J 1 base, leaving 22 bases between the germline ends. The CDR3 sequence: CASSHVGQGTAGTDTQYF. The CDR3 DNA sequence: TGTGCCAGCAGTCACGTTGGGCAGGGTACCGCCGGCACAGATACGCAGTATTTT.

This chain's CDR3 is CASSLARPRRLNQETQYF. Here the CDR3 DNA reads TGTGCCAGCAGCTTGGCCCGACCTCGGCGGCTAAACCAAGAGACCCAGTACTTC. The chain employs TRBV5-6 and TRBJ2-5; D is ambiguous. Trimming stripped 0 bases from V and 0 bases from J, with 18 bases between. The CDR3 totals 18 residues. Germline values: CDR1 SGHDT, CDR2 YYEEEE.